This passage covers 8 T cell receptor beta chains from one sample sequenced in a study of graft-versus-host responses after intestinal transplantation. Using immunoSEQ multiplex PCR, the repertoire was profiled, and TCRdb retains in-frame clones only, with some absent. The sample includes approximately 97,000 clones, 75% to 95% of them seen just once. No antigens are known for them. The sequencing here drew on unstimulated CD4+ T cells sorted from spleen or lymph node cells, taken before transplant. The receptor set was obtained from a human donor who was the organ donor for an intestinal transplant.

V usage is TRBV7-2 and J usage is TRBJ1-2, with TRBD1 matching over 10 bases. The J segment lost 8 bases and the V segment lost 5 bases, leaving 11 bases of the junction unmatched. Germline V lookup: CDR1 SGHTA, CDR2 FQGNSA. The CDR3 length is 15 residues. Here the CDR3 reads CASSTKTGGAGGYTF. The CDR3, as DNA: TGTGCCAGCAGCACAAAGACAGGGGGCGCCGGGGGCTACACCTTC.

The V gene is TRBV7-5, the J gene TRBJ1-2; the tabulated D call, TRBD1, remains unverified against the DNA. TRBV7-5 is a documented pseudogene. The CDR3 sequence is 12 residues long. Here the CDR3 reads CVRGDRGYGYTF. CDR3 sequence (DNA): TGTGTCAGAGGAGACAGGGGCTATGGCTACACCTTC.

This clone was detected only once. The rearrangement links TRBV7-3 to TRBJ2-1, with 9 nucleotides matching TRBD2. CDR3 length: 15 amino acids. Germline loops: CDR1 SGHTA, CDR2 FQGTGA. The ends lost 2 bases at V and 4 bases at J; junction bases unmatched: 3. The CDR3 is CASSLGLAGYNEQFF. DNA of the CDR3: TGTGCCAGCAGCTTAGGCCTAGCGGGGTACAATGAGCAGTTCTTC.

The chain recombines TRBV5-1 with TRBJ2-1; D perhaps matches TRBD2 (5 bases). Germline V gene sequence: CDR1 SGHRS, CDR2 YFSETQ. The CDR3 consists of 17 residues. V was shortened by 0 bases and J by 4 bases, with 17 bases between the two germline ends. The CDR3 loop reads CASSLALGAATYNEQFF. DNA for the CDR3: TGCGCCAGCAGCTTGGCTCTTGGAGCGGCCACGTACAATGAGCAGTTCTTC.

The J gene is TRBJ1-2, the V gene TRBV2, with a weak D call TRBD1 (6 bases). The CDR3 is made up of 14 amino acids. In germline, CDR1 is SNHLY, CDR2 FYNNEI. Trimming removed 7 bases from V and 8 bases from J, with 20 bases in between. CDR3 in amino acids: CASTKDSLRIGYTF. Here the CDR3 DNA reads TGTGCCAGCACCAAGGACAGCCTGCGGATCGGCTACACCTTC.

This sequence joins TRBV6-1 and TRBJ2-5; D is uncertain. This CDR3 has 19 amino acids. Deletions cut 0 bases from V and 2 bases from J, with 22 bases between. The germline V gene encodes CDR1 MNHNS and CDR2 SASEGT. This CDR3 is CASSEALFGPTRPQETQYF. For the CDR3, the DNA is TGTGCCAGCAGTGAAGCGCTATTTGGGCCAACTCGCCCACAAGAGACCCAGTACTTC.

The V and J genes are TRBV30 and TRBJ2-2; D gene uncertain. CDR1 and CDR2 from the germline V gene are GTSNPN and SVGIG (reference sequence). V lost 3 bases to trimming and J lost 6 bases, with 11 bases between them. There are 13 residues in the CDR3. Written as DNA, the CDR3 is TGTGCCTGGAGGGGCTTTCTGGCCGGGGAGCTGTTTTTT. This gives the protein CAWRGFLAGELFF.

This chain connects TRBV6-1 to TRBJ1-6, with D maybe TRBD1 (5 bases). The CDR3 has 11 amino acids. The germline gives CDR1 MNHNS, CDR2 SASEGT. V was pared by 8 bases and J by 10 bases, with 9 bases between. This CDR3 reads CASGRDSPLHF. The CDR3 region has the DNA TGTGCCAGCGGGAGGGACTCACCCCTCCACTTT.